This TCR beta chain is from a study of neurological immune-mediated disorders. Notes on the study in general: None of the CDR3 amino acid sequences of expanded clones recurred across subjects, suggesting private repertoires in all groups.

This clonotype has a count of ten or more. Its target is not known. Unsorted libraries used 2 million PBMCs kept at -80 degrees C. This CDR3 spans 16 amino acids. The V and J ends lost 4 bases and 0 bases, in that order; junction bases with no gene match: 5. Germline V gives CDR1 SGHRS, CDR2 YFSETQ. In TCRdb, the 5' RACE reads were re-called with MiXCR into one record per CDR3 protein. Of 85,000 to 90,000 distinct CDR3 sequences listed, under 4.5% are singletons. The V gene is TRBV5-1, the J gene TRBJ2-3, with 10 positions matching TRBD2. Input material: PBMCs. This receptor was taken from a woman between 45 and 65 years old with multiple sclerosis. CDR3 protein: CASSQGLAVSTDTQYF. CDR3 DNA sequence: TGCGCCAGCAGCCAAGGACTAGCGGTTAGCACAGATACGCAGTATTTT.